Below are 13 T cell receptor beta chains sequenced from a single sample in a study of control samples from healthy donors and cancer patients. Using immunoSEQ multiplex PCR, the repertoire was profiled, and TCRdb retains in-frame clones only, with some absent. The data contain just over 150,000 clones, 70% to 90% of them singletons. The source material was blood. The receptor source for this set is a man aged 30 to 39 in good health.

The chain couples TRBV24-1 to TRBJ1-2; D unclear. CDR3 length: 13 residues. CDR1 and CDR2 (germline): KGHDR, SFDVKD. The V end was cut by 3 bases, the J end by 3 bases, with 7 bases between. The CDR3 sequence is CATSDGDDYGYTF. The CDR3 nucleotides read TGTGCCACCAGTGATGGGGATGACTATGGCTACACCTTC.

CDR3 nucleotide sequence: TGTGCCAGCTCAAATAAGCGGGACAGGGGGCGAACGAACACTGAAGCTTTCTTT. It is translated as CASSNKRDRGRTNTEAFF. The chain joins TRBV18 to TRBJ1-1; 12 positions agree with TRBD1. Germline CDR1 KGHSH, CDR2 LQKENI. The length of the CDR3 is 18 residues. V lost 5 bases to trimming and J lost 1 base; unmatched junction nucleotides: 11. The entire variable domain, with the rest obtained from reference TRBV18 and TRBJ1-1, is as follows: NAGVMQNPRHLVRRRGQEARLRCSPMKGHSHVYWYRQLPEEGLKFMVYLQKENIIDESGMPKERFSAEFPKEGPSILRIQQVVRGDSAAYFCASSNKRDRGRTNTEAFFGQGTRLTVV.

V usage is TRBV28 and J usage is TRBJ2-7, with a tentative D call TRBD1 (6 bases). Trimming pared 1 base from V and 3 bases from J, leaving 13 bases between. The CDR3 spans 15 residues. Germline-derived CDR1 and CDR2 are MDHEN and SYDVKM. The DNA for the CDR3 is TGTGCCAGCAGTTTATCGGAGGTCAGGGGCTACGAGCAGTACTTC. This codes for CASSLSEVRGYEQYF.

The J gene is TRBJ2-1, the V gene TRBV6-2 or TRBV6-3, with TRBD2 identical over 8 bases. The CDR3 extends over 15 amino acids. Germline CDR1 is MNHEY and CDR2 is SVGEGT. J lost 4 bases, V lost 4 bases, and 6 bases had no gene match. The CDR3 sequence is CASSSPTSVYNEQFF. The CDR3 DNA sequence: TGTGCCAGCAGTTCCCCGACTAGCGTTTACAATGAGCAGTTCTTC.

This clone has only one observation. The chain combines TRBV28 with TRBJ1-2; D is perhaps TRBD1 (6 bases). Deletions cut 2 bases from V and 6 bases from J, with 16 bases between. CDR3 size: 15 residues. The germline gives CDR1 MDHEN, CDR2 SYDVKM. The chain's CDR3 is CASSLPTGPMDGYTF. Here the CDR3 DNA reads TGTGCCAGCAGTTTACCCACAGGGCCCATGGATGGCTACACCTTC.

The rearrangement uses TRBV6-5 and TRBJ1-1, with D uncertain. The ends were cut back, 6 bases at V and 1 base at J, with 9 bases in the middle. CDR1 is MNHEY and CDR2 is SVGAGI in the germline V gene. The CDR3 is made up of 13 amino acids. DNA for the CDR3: TGTGCCAGCAGCCAGACATCGAACACTGAAGCTTTCTTT. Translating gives CASSQTSNTEAFF.

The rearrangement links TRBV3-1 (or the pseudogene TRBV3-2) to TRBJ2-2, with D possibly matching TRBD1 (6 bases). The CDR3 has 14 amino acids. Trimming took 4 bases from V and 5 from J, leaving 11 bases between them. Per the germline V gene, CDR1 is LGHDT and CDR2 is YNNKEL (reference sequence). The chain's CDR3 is CASSPSTGTGELFF. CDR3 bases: TGTGCCAGCAGCCCCTCAACAGGGACCGGGGAGCTGTTTTTT.

The CDR3 region is CASSAPFAGTGGPSTNEKLFF. As DNA, the CDR3 is TGTGCCAGCAGTGCACCTTTTGCGGGGACAGGGGGCCCTTCAACTAATGAAAAACTGTTTTTT. The rearrangement uses TRBV2 and TRBJ1-4; 12 nucleotides line up with TRBD1. Per germline, CDR1 SNHLY and CDR2 FYNNEI. The CDR3 extends over 21 amino acids. V gave up 4 bases and J gave up 0 bases; unmatched junction bases: 15.

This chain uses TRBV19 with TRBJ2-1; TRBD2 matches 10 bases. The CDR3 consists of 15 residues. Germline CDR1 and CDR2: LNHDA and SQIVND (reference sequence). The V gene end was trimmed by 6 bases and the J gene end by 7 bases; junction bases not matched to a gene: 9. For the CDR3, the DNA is TGTGCCAGTAGAAAACTAGCGGGGTCCGGGAATGAGCAGTTCTTC. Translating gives CASRKLAGSGNEQFF.

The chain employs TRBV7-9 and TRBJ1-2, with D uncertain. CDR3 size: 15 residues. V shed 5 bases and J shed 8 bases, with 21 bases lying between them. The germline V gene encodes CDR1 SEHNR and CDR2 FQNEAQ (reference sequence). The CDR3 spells CASSPQAPGRIGYTF. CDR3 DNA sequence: TGTGCCAGCAGCCCTCAGGCGCCCGGCCGAATCGGCTACACCTTC.

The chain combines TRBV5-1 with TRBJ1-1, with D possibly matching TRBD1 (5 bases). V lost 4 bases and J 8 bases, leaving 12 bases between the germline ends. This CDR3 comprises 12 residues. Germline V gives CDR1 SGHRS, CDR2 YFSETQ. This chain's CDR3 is CASSPDRVEAFF. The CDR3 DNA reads TGCGCCAGCAGCCCTGACAGAGTCGAAGCTTTCTTT. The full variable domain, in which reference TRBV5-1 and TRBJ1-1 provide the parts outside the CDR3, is KAGVTQTPRYLIKTRGQQVTLSCSPISGHRSVSWYQQTPGQGLQFLFEYFSETQRNKGNFPGRFSGRQFSNSRSEMNVSTLELGDSALYLCASSPDRVEAFFGQGTRLTVV.

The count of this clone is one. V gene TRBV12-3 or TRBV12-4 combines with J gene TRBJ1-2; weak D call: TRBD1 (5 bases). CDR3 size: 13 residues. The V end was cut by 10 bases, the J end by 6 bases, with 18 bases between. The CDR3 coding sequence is TGTGCCACCTGGGACGGACCGGGGGATGGCTACACCTTC. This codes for CATWDGPGDGYTF.

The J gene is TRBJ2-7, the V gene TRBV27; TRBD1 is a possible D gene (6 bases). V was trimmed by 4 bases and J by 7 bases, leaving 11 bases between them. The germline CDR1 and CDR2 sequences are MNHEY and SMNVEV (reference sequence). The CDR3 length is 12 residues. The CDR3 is CASSSTGREQYF. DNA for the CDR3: TGTGCCAGCAGTTCGACAGGTCGGGAGCAGTACTTC.